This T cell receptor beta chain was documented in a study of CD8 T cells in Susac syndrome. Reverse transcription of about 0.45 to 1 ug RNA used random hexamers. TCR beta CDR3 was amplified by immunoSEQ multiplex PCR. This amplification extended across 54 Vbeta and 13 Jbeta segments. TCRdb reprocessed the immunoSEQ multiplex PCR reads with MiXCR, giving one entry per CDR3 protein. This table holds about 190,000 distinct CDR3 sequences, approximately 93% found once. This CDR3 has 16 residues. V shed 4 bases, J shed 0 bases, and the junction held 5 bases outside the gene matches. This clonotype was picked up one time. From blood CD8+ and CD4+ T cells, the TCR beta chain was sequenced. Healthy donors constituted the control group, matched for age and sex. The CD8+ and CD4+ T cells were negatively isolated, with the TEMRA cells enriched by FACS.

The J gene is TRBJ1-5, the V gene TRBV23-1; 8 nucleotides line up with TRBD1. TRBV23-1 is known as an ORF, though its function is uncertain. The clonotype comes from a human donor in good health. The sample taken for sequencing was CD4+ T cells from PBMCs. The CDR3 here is CASSPGQGNSNQPQHF. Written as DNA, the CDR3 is TGCGCCAGCAGTCCCGGACAGGGAAATAGCAATCAGCCCCAGCATTTT.